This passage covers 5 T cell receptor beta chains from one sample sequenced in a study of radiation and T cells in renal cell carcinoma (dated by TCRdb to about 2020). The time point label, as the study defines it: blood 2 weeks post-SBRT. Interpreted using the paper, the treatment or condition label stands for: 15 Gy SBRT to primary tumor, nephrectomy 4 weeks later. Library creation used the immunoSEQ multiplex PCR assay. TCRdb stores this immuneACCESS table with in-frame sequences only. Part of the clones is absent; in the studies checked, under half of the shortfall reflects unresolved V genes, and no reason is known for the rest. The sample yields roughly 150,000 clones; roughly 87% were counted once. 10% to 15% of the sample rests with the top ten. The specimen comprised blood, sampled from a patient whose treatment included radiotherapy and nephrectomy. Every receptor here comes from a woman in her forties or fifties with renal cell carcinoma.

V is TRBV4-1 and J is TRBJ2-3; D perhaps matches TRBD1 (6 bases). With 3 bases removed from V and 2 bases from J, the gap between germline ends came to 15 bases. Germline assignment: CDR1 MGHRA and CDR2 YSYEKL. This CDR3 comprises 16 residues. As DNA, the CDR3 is TGCGCCAGCAGCCAGACCCCCGGACAGAACACAGATACGCAGTATTTT. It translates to CASSQTPGQNTDTQYF.

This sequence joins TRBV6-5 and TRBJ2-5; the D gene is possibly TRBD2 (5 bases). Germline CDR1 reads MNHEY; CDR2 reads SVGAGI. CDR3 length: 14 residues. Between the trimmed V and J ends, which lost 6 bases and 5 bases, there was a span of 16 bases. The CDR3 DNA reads TGTGCCAGCAGCCGTCTCGAGGGCAGGGAGACCCAGTACTTC. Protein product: CASSRLEGRETQYF.

CDR3 in amino acids: CASSQITLPQGARTNSPLHF. In DNA, the CDR3 is TGCGCCAGCAGTCAGATAACTCTCCCACAGGGGGCGCGTACAAATTCACCCCTCCACTTT. The chain links TRBV23-1 to TRBJ1-6; 9 bases agree with TRBD1. TRBV23-1 is an ORF; its function is uncertain. The CDR3 has 20 amino acids. Trimming cost V 3 bases and J 7 bases; bases outside gene matches: 19.

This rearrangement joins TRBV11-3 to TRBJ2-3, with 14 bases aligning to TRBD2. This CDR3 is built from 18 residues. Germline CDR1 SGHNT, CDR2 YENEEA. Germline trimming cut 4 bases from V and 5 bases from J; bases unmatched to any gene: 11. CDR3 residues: CASSSIPTSGGERDTQYF. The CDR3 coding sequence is TGTGCCAGCAGCTCCATACCGACTAGCGGGGGGGAAAGAGATACGCAGTATTTT. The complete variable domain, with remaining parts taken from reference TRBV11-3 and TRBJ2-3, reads EAGVVQSPRYKIIEKKQPVAFWCNPISGHNTLYWYLQNLGQGPELLIRYENEEAVDDSQLPKDRFSAERLKGVDSTLKIQPAELGDSAVYLCASSSIPTSGGERDTQYFGPGTRLTVL.

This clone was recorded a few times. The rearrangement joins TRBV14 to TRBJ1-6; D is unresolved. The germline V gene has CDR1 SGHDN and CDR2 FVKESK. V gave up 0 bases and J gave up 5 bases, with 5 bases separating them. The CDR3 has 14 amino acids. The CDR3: CASSQDGNNSPLHF. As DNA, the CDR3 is TGTGCCAGCAGCCAAGACGGAAATAATTCACCCCTCCACTTT. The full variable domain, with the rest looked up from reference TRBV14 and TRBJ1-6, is EAGVTQFPSHSVIEKGQTVTLRCDPISGHDNLYWYRRVMGKEIKFLLHFVKESKQDESGMPNNRFLAERTGGTYSTLKVQPAELEDSGVYFCASSQDGNNSPLHFGNGTRLTVT.